These T cell receptor beta chains were read from a single sample in a study of a mutant IDH1 vaccine in newly diagnosed glioma. Their recognized antigens are unknown. Here immunoSEQ multiplex PCR was the method, and the copy in TCRdb shows in-frame clones only, minus some. The table records approximately 21,000 clones, 80% to 85% of them present only once. Source: PBMCs, taken from a glioma patient whose treatment included an IDH1 peptide vaccine. These receptors were collected from a man aged 35-49 years with glioma. Each CDR3 is given with its conserved first and last residue. The D gene is left open where the match is weak. Size values are once, few and many counts, or a class for expanded clones, and some rows have none.

V	size	D	J	DNA	CDR3
TRBV5-1	-	TRBD1	TRBJ2-7	TGCGCCAGCAGCCGACAGGGGGCCTACGAGCAGTACTTC	CASSRQGAYEQYF
TRBV5-5	-	-	TRBJ2-7	TGTGCCAGCAGCTCGGGGACCCCCTCCGTGTACGAGCAGTACTTC	CASSSGTPSVYEQYF
TRBV4-1	-	TRBD2	TRBJ2-1	TGCGCCAGCAGCCAAGTAATACTAGCGGGAGTGAATGAGCAGTTCTTC	CASSQVILAGVNEQFF
TRBV6-5	-	-	TRBJ1-1	TGTGCCAGCACCCACGAGGACACTGAAGCTTTCTTT	CASTHEDTEAFF
TRBV2	once	TRBD1	TRBJ2-1	TGTGCCAGCAGTTCGGGACAGGGGGTGAATGAGCAGTTCTTC	CASSSGQGVNEQFF
TRBV6-6	-	TRBD2	TRBJ2-1	TGTGCCAGCAGTTCCCTGGGACTAGCGGAAAAGAATGAGCAGTTCTTC	CASSSLGLAEKNEQFF
TRBV2	-	TRBD2	TRBJ2-1	TGTGCCAGCAGGCGGGAGGGCGGGAGTACCTACAATGAGCAGTTCTTC	CASRREGGSTYNEQFF
TRBV10-3	few	TRBD2	TRBJ2-4	TGTGCCATCAGTGAGTCCCTAGCGGGAGGGCCGACGGCCAAAAACATTCAGTACTTC	CAISESLAGGPTAKNIQYF
TRBV5-6	-	-	TRBJ1-4	TGTGCCAGCAGCTTGGCCATGGGGCGACCTAATGAAAAACTGTTTTTT	CASSLAMGRPNEKLFF
TRBV6-1	-	-	TRBJ1-1	TGTGCCAGCAGTGTTCGAACTGAAGCTTTCTTT	CASSVRTEAFF
TRBV6-5	once	-	TRBJ2-3	TGTGCCAGCAGGACAGCAGCAGATACGCAGTATTTT	CASRTAADTQYF
TRBV4-1	-	TRBD1	TRBJ2-7	TGCGCCAGCAGCCAAGATAGGGCAGGGGGACCGGGGGAGCAGTACTTC	CASSQDRAGGPGEQYF
TRBV6-4	-	-	TRBJ1-2	TGTGCCAGCAGTGACTCGATGGGCCGCTCGGGGTATGGCTACACCTTC	CASSDSMGRSGYGYTF
TRBV9	-	-	TRBJ1-2	TGTGCCAGCAGCGTAGGAAGACGAGGTGATGGCTACACCTTC	CASSVGRRGDGYTF
TRBV11-2	-	TRBD2	TRBJ2-5	TGTGCCAGCACCGGGGGTTGGGCGGGAGGGGCCCAGTACTTC	CASTGGWAGGAQYF
TRBV11-2	-	TRBD1	TRBJ2-7	TGTGCCAGCAGCTCCTGGATCAGGGGGTACTCCTACGAGCAGTACTTC	CASSSWIRGYSYEQYF
TRBV4-3	once	-	TRBJ2-7	TGCGCCAGCAGCCAAGATCTTCCGGCATATTACGAGCAGTACTTC	CASSQDLPAYYEQYF
TRBV18	once	TRBD2	TRBJ2-5	TGTGCCAGCTCACCTGGAAGGAGGGAGGGTCCAGGAGAGACCCAGTACTTC	CASSPGRREGPGETQYF
TRBV10-3	-	TRBD2	TRBJ2-7	TGTGCCATCAAAAGAGGGACTACCTACGAGCAGTACTTC	CAIKRGTTYEQYF
TRBV6-5	-	TRBD1	TRBJ1-2	TGTGCCAGTGGGGGACAGTACTTAGCTAACTATGGCTACACCTTC	CASGGQYLANYGYTF
TRBV18	-	-	TRBJ2-7	TGTGCCAGCTCCCCCGGGGAGGCCTACGAGCAGTACTTC	CASSPGEAYEQYF
TRBV2	-	-	TRBJ1-6	TGTGCCAGCAGGGCACCGAGGAAGTCACCCCTCCACTTT	CASRAPRKSPLHF
TRBV7-9	-	-	TRBJ2-5	TGTGCCAGCAGCCACTCAGGGACAAGGTACCAAGAGACCCAGTACTTC	CASSHSGTRYQETQYF
TRBV4-2	-	-	TRBJ1-5	TGTGCCAGCAGCCCACAGTTTGGTCAGCCCCAGCATTTT	CASSPQFGQPQHF
TRBV2	few	-	TRBJ2-1	TGTGCCAGCAGTGAACAGGGGACTGGGGATGAGCAGTTCTTC	CASSEQGTGDEQFF
TRBV6-6	once	TRBD1	TRBJ1-3	TGTGCCAGCAGGACAAACAGGGGGCAAGCGTCTTATAAACTAAGGTTT	CASRTNRGQASYKLRF
TRBV5-1	-	-	TRBJ2-6	TGCGCCAGCAGCTTGGAGGGGTACTCTGGGGCCAACGTCCTGACTTTC	CASSLEGYSGANVLTF
TRBV6-5	once	-	TRBJ1-2	TGTGCCAGCAGCGCCCGCCCGTACTATGGCTACACCTTC	CASSARPYYGYTF
TRBV29-1	-	-	TRBJ1-1	TGCAGCGTTGGCGGGTATGGGGCCGCGGGTGAAGCTTTCTTT	CSVGGYGAAGEAFF
TRBV5-1	-	-	TRBJ2-4	TGCGCCAGCACCCGGGATCTAGCCAAAAACATTCAGTACTTC	CASTRDLAKNIQYF
TRBV7-2	-	-	TRBJ2-5	TGTGCCAGCGATAAACAGTTAGGCGAGACCCAGTACTTC	CASDKQLGETQYF
TRBV19	-	TRBD1	TRBJ2-4	TGTGCCAGTAGCGGGACAGATATATTCAAAAACATTCAGTACTTC	CASSGTDIFKNIQYF
TRBV5-4	-	TRBD2	TRBJ2-7	TGTGCCAGCAGCCCCTGGATAGCGGGAGGGATCTACGAGCAGTACTTC	CASSPWIAGGIYEQYF